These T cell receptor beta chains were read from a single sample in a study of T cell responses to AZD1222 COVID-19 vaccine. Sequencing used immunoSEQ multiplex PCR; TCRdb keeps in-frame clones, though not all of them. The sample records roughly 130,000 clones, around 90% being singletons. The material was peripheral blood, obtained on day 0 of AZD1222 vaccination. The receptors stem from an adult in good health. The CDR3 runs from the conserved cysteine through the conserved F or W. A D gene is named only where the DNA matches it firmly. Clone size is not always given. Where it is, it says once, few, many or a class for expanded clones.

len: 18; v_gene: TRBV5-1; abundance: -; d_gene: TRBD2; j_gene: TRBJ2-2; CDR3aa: CASSLSSSGRSGSGELFF; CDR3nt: TGCGCCAGCAGCTTGAGTAGTAGCGGGCGTTCGGGGTCCGGGGAGCTGTTTTTT
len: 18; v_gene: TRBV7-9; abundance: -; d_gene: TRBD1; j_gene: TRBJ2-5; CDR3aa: CASSLGTGTGLIQETQYF; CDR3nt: TGTGCCAGCAGCTTAGGGACAGGGACGGGATTAATACAAGAGACCCAGTACTTC
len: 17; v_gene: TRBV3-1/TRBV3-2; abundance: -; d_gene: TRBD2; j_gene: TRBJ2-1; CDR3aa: CASSQDSSGSPYNEQFF; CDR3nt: TGTGCCAGCAGCCAAGATTCCAGCGGGAGTCCTTACAATGAGCAGTTCTTC
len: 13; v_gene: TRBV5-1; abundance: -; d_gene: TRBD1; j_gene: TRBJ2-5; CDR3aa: CASARDRQETQYF; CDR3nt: TGCGCCAGCGCCCGGGACAGGCAAGAGACCCAGTACTTC
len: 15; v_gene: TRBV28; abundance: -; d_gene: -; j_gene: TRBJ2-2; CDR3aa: CASSKSGRNTGELFF; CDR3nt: TGTGCCAGCAGTAAAAGCGGGCGGAACACCGGGGAGCTGTTTTTT
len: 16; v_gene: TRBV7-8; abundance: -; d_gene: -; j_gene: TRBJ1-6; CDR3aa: CASSDTGSSYNSPLHF; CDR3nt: TGTGCCAGCAGCGACACAGGGAGCTCCTATAATTCACCCCTCCACTTT
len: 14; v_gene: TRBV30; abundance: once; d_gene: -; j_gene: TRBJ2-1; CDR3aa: CAWGVGGRFNEQFF; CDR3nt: TGTGCCTGGGGAGTAGGGGGACGTTTCAATGAGCAGTTCTTC
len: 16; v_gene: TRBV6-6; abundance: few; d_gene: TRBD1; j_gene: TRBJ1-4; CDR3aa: CASSYPAGTGNEKLFF; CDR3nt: TGTGCCAGCAGTTACCCCGCGGGGACAGGGAATGAAAAACTGTTTTTT
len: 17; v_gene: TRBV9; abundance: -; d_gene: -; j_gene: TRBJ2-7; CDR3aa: CASSTQPGQTGLYEQYF; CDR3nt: TGTGCCAGCAGCACACAACCCGGACAGACCGGCCTCTACGAGCAGTACTTC
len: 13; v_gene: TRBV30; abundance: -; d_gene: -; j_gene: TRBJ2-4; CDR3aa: CAWRPMGKNIQYF; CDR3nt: TGTGCCTGGAGACCTATGGGCAAAAACATTCAGTACTTC
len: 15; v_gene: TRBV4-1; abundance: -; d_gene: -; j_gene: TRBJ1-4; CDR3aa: CASSQDIFSDEKLFF; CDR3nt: TGCGCCAGCAGCCAAGATATATTTTCGGATGAAAAACTGTTTTTT
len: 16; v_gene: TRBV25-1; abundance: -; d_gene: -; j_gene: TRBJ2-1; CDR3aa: CASSESLGRYYNEQFF; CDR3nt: TGTGCCAGCAGTGAATCTCTAGGGCGATACTACAATGAGCAGTTCTTC
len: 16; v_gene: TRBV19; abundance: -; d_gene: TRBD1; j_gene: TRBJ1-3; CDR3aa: CARGGDRVFSGNTIYF; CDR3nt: TGTGCCCGCGGAGGCGACAGGGTATTCTCTGGAAACACCATATATTTT
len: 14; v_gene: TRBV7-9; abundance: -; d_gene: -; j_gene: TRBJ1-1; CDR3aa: CASTWGGTNTEAFF; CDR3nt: TGTGCCAGTACGTGGGGGGGTACGAACACTGAAGCTTTCTTT
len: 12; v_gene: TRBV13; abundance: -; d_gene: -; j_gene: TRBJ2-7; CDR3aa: CASSFLSYEQYF; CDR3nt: TGTGCCAGCAGCTTCCTCTCCTACGAGCAGTACTTC
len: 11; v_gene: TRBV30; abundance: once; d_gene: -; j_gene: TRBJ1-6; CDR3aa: CAWSNSSPLHF; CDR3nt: TGTGCCTGGTCTAACAGTTCACCCCTCCACTTT
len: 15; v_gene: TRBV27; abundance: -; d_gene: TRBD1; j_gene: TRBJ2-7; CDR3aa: CASSLSQGADYEQYF; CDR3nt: TGTGCCAGCAGTTTAAGTCAGGGGGCGGACTACGAGCAGTACTTC
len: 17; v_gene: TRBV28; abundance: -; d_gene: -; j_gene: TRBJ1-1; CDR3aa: CASRVKGMGRPATEAFF; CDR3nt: TGTGCCAGCAGAGTTAAAGGGATGGGCCGCCCGGCCACTGAAGCTTTCTTT
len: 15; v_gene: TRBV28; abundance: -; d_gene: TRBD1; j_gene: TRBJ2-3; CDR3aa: CASSSRGLSTDTQYF; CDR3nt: TGTGCCAGCAGTTCCAGGGGGCTCTCCACAGATACGCAGTATTTT
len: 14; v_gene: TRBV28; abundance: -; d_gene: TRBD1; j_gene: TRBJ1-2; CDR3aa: CASKPTGVYYGYTF; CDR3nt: TGTGCCAGCAAACCGACAGGGGTGTACTATGGCTACACCTTC
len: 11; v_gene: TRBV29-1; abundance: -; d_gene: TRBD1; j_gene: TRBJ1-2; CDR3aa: CSVNRGGGYTF; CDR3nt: TGCAGCGTGAACAGGGGAGGTGGCTACACCTTC
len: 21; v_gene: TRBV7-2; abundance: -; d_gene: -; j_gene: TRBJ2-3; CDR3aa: CASSLAGGPGGATSGTDTQYF; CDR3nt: TGTGCCAGCAGCTTAGCGGGGGGCCCGGGAGGAGCTACCTCCGGCACAGATACGCAGTATTTT
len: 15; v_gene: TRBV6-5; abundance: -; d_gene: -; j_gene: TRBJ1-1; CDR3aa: CASSRGGVTNTEAFF; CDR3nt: TGTGCCAGCAGTCGAGGGGGGGTGACGAACACTGAAGCTTTCTTT
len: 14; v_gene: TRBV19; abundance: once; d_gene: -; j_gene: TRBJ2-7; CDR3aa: CARLNQGLNYEQYF; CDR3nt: TGTGCCAGGCTAAATCAGGGGCTTAACTACGAGCAGTACTTC
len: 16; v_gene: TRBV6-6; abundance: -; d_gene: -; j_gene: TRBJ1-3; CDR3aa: CASSQLQGFAGNTIYF; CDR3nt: TGTGCCAGCAGTCAATTACAGGGCTTCGCTGGAAACACCATATATTTT
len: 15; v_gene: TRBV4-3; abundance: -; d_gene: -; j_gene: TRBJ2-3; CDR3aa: CASSRREQGTDTQYF; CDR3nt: TGCGCCAGCAGCCGTCGGGAACAGGGTACAGATACGCAGTATTTT
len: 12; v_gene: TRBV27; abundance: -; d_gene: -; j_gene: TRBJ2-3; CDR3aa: CASSWGPDTQYF; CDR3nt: TGTGCCAGCAGTTGGGGCCCAGATACGCAGTATTTT
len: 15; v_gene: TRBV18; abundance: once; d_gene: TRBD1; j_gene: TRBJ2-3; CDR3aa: CASSPDRGGPDTQYF; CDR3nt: TGTGCCAGCTCTCCCGACAGGGGCGGACCAGATACGCAGTATTTT
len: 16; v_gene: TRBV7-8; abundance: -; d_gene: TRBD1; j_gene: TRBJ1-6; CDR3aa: CASSLVRGRGNSPLHF; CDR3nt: TGTGCCAGCAGCTTAGTCAGGGGGCGCGGTAATTCACCCCTCCACTTT
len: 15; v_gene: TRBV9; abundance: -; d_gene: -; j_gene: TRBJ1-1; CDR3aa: CASSVTSGPNTEAFF; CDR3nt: TGTGCCAGCAGCGTAACTTCGGGTCCGAACACTGAAGCTTTCTTT
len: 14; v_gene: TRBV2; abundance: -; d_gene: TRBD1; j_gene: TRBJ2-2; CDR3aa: CCQSRQGNTGELFF; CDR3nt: TGTTGCCAATCGAGACAGGGGAACACCGGGGAGCTGTTTTTT
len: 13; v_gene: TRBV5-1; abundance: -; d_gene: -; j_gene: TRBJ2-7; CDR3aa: CASSWGQGGEQYF; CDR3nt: TGCGCCAGCAGCTGGGGGCAGGGAGGCGAGCAGTACTTC
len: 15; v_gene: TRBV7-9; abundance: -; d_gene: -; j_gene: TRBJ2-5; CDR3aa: CASSPSWRDQETQYF; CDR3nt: TGTGCCAGCAGCCCCTCTTGGCGGGACCAAGAGACCCAGTACTTC
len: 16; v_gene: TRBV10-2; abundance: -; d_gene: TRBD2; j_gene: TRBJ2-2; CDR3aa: CASSDLTSGYTGELFF; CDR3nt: TGCGCCAGCAGTGATCTGACTAGCGGCTACACCGGGGAGCTGTTTTTT
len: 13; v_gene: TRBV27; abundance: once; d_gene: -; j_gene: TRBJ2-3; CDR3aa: CATRQASTDTQYF; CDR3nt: TGTGCCACCAGACAAGCTAGCACAGATACGCAGTATTTT
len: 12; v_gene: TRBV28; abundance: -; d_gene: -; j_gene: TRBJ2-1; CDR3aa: CASSLSAADQFF; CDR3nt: TGTGCCAGCAGTTTATCGGCGGCCGACCAGTTCTTC
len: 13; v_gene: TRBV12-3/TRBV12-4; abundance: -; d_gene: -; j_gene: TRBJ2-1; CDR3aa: CASRPTGYNEQFF; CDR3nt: TGTGCCAGCAGACCGACGGGCTACAATGAGCAGTTCTTC
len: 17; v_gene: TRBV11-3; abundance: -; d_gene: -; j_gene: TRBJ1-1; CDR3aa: CASSIGPRSVLNTEAFF; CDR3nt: TGTGCCAGCAGCATAGGTCCCCGATCTGTTCTGAACACTGAAGCTTTCTTT
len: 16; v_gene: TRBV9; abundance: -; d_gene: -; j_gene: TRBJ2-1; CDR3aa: CASSPRPRTSNNEQFF; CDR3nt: TGTGCCAGCAGCCCCCGCCCTCGGACTTCGAACAATGAGCAGTTCTTC
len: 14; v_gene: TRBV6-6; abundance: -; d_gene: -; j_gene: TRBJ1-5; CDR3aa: CASRSDIAPKAQHF; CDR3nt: TGTGCCAGCAGATCCGACATCGCCCCCAAGGCCCAGCATTTT
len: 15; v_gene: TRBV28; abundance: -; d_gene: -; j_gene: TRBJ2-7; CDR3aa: CASSITTGSSYEQYF; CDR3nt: TGTGCCAGCAGTATAACAACAGGGAGCTCCTACGAGCAGTACTTC
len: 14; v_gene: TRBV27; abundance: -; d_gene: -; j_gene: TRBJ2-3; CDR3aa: CASSFTRGTDTQYF; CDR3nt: TGTGCCAGCAGTTTCACCCGGGGCACAGATACGCAGTATTTT
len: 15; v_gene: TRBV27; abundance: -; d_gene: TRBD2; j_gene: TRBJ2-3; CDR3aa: CASLGGRLRTDTQYF; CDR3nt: TGTGCCAGTCTAGGCGGGAGATTGAGGACAGATACGCAGTATTTT
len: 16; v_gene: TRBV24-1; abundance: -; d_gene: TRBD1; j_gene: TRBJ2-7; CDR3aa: CATSDPSGDRVHEQYF; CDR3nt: TGTGCCACCAGTGATCCCTCCGGGGACAGGGTCCACGAGCAGTACTTC
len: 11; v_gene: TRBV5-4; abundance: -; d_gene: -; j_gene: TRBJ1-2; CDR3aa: CASSFDLIVAF; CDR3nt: TGTGCCAGCAGCTTTGACCTCATAGTCGCCTTC
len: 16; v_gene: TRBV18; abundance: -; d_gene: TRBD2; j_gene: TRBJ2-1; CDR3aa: CASSPLGLAGINEQFF; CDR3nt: TGTGCCAGCTCACCATTAGGACTAGCGGGAATCAATGAGCAGTTCTTC
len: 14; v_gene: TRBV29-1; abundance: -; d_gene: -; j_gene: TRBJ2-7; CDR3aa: CSVENSPYHYEQYF; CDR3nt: TGCAGCGTTGAAAACAGCCCCTATCACTACGAGCAGTACTTC
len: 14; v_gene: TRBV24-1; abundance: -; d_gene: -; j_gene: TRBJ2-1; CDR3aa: CATSATGTYNEQFF; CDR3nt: TGTGCCACCAGTGCTACCGGGACTTACAATGAGCAGTTCTTC
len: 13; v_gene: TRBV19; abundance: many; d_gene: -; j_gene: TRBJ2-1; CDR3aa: CASSIDPNFEQFF; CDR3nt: TGTGCCAGTAGTATAGATCCCAATTTTGAGCAGTTCTTC
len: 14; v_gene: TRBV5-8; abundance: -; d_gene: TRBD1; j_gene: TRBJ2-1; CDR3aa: CASRDRGQFNEQFF; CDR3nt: TGTGCCAGCAGGGACAGGGGGCAGTTTAATGAGCAGTTCTTC
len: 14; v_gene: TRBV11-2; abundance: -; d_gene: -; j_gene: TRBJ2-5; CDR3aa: CASSSAGRAETQYF; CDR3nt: TGTGCCAGCAGCTCGGCGGGGCGCGCAGAGACCCAGTACTTC
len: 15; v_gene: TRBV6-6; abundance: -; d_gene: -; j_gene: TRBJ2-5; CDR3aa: CASSYEGAGGETQYF; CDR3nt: TGTGCCAGCAGTTACGAGGGAGCCGGTGGAGAGACCCAGTACTTC
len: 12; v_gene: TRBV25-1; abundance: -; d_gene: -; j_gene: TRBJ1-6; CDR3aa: CASSEYKTPLHF; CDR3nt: TGTGCCAGCAGTGAATATAAGACACCCCTCCACTTT
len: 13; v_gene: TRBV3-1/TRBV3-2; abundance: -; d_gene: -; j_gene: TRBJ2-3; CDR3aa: CASSRRDTGRFAF; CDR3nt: TGTGCCAGCAGCCGCCGGGACACGGGACGGTTTGCGTTT